This T cell receptor beta chain was recovered during a study of CD8+ T cells in alopecia areata (dated by TCRdb to about 2018). With regard to the full study: The treated patients took part in an open-label pilot trial in which moderate-to-severe alopecia areata was treated with oral tofacitinib at 5 to 10 mg twice daily. Biopsies were taken from tofacitinib-treated patients at baseline and at 4 and 24 weeks of treatment, and a later scalp biopsy was taken in several of the tofacitinib-treated patients. In treated patients, disease severity was measured using the SALT score, which gives the percentage of scalp surface area affected. The study used high-throughput TCRbeta sequencing to examine T cell clonal expansion in alopecia areata, in both the C3H/HeJ mouse model and human patients. Scalp tissue and sorted CD4+ and CD8+ peripheral blood T cells from patchy and totalis/universalis alopecia areata patients and from healthy controls were covered by human TCRbeta sequencing. Scalp clonality was compared across normal scalp (n=4), patchy alopecia areata scalp (n=8), and alopecia totalis/universalis scalp (n=8). immunoSEQ multiplex PCR using 35 Vbeta forward primers and 13 Jbeta reverse primers was used to amplify TCRbeta CDR3 regions. RNA came from the PAXgene miRNA kit for fixed scalp, the miRNeasy kit for PBMCs, and the RNeasy kit for mouse skin. Tofacitinib was administered for 6 to 18 months, and 6 months of follow-up off drug were then conducted to assess delayed response and recurrence.

The study at large found these results: Compared with normal scalp, lesional scalp had higher clonality and more expanded CD8+ clones, particularly in alopecia totalis/universalis, a pattern that suggests antigenic drive. Many expanded lesional clones were found to persist in scalp and blood during tofacitinib treatment, and relapse after treatment cessation may be partly explained by this persistence. TCR sequences shared between patients were less clear than in mice, possibly partly because of HLA diversity in the patient population. Unlike mouse skin, which is dominated by gammadelta T cells, normal human skin has resident alphabeta T cells that are also sequenced, and this complicates analysis of the scalp TCR repertoire. Tofacitinib significantly decreased scalp clonality and the number of expanded CD8+ clones among the top 100 scalp clones. Because the treated cohort was small and included a single nonresponder, larger studies are needed to assess links between baseline CD8+ expansion and response.

The library relied on the immunoSEQ multiplex PCR assay. To provide template for TCR sequencing, every sample had RNA extracted and reverse transcribed into cDNA. SuperScript III was used to make first-strand cDNA, primed with a 2:1 mix of oligo-dT and random hexamers. A synthetic immune receptor repertoire was used to measure amplification bias, and any remaining bias was corrected computationally. From the authors' description of their analysis: Raw reads were preprocessed for error removal, and CDR3 was defined according to IMGT conventions as running from the conserved cysteine to phenylalanine. Clonality was computed as 1 minus the Shannon entropy, with the entropy normalized by log2 of the number of productive unique TCRs. Scalp TCRbeta sequences were cross-referenced with sorted blood CD4 and CD8 repertoires so that the CD4 or CD8 identity of scalp clones could be inferred. TCRdb re-hosts the immuneACCESS table, in-frame sequences only. Its copies lack some clones; in the studies checked, an unresolved V gene accounts for under half of them, and the cause for the rest is not known. V and J calls and clone size follow that table, whereas D and trimming were derived from the DNA. The sample profile shows around 99,000 clones; over 80% of them were found once. Of the sample, around 25% is held by the ten largest clones.

This clone has just one count. The antigen this receptor binds is unknown. No base quality information exists; no much larger clone differs at one position. The time point label, read with the paper, signifies: 20 to 30 weeks on oral tofacitinib. The treatment or condition label of this sample denotes: oral pan-JAK inhibitor, 5-10 mg twice daily. Lesional scalp punch biopsies and peripheral blood were collected from alopecia areata patients. PBMCs were separated by density centrifugation and stained for CD3, CD4 and CD8, after which CD4+ and CD8+ T cells were sorted on a FACSAria. The CDR3 starts with the cysteine, ends with the phenylalanine, and has 15 residues. Only CDR3 DNA is held: 45 bases, read in frame from base 1. CDR1 and CDR2 are read off the germline V gene as LGHNA and YNFKEQ. A distance of 14 bases separates the germline ends of V and J, which lose 1 base and 5 bases respectively.

The receptor chain draws on TRBV4-2 and TRBJ2-5, with the D gene not clear enough to name. This TCR came from a human donor with alopecia areata. The starting material was CD8+ T cells sorted from blood, obtained at week 24, from a patient treated with tofacitinib. The CDR3 reads as follows: CASSQGLSEWETQYF. In nucleotide form, the sequence is TGTGCCAGCAGCCAAGGACTTTCTGAGTGGGAGACCCAGTACTTC.